The 30 T cell receptor beta chains below come from one sample, sequenced in a study of blood T cells in healthy people across ages. Through a sample-barcoded 5' primer and a J-beta primer mix, a second PCR was run for about 6 to 11 cycles. One entry per CDR3 protein results from TCRdb running MiXCR on the 5' RACE reads. The sample yields approximately 820,000 distinct CDR3 sequences, 40% to 50% seen once. Sequencing used blood. These receptors were collected from a man in his sixties in good health.

The rearrangement joins TRBV27 to TRBJ1-2, with D hard to call. Trimming pared 5 bases from V and 2 bases from J, leaving 12 bases between. From germline, CDR1 is MNHEY and CDR2 SMNVEV (reference sequence). The CDR3 covers 14 residues. The CDR3 loop is CASSVRRENYGYTF. The CDR3 DNA is TGTGCCAGCAGTGTTCGACGGGAAAACTATGGCTACACCTTC.

This chain connects TRBV5-8 to TRBJ1-5; a possible D gene is TRBD1 (5 bases). Germline V CDR1 and CDR2: SGHTS, YDEGEE. The V end was cut by 3 bases, the J end by 6 bases, with 10 bases between. This CDR3 is built from 13 residues. In DNA, the CDR3 is TGTGCCAGCAGCTCCATTGGGGGTCAGCCCCAGCATTTT. Amino acid sequence: CASSSIGGQPQHF.

This clonotype was counted between two and nine times. The chain has TRBV7-2 and TRBJ2-5; D might be TRBD1 (6 bases). Trimming cost V 5 bases and J 4 bases, with 17 bases left between them. The CDR3 length is 15 residues. Germline V gene data show CDR1 as SGHTA and CDR2 as FQGNSA. CDR3 coding DNA: TGTGCCAGCAGCAATCAGGGGCTCCCCGCAGAGACCCAGTACTTC. It specifies CASSNQGLPAETQYF.

About this clonotype itself: At one boundary the junction diverges from the germline segment, which might be a read error. V gene TRBV20-1 combines with J gene TRBJ2-1, with D possibly matching TRBD1 (5 bases). Per germline, CDR1 DFQATT and CDR2 SNEGSKA (reference sequence). The CDR3 contains 16 residues. The CDR3 DNA follows: TGCAGTGCTAGCCCCCTTCAGACAGCAAAATACAATGGGCAGTTCTTC. This encodes CSASPLQTAKYNGQFF.

This clonotype has more than one count but fewer than ten. The chain uses TRBV9 and TRBJ1-6; 7 bases line up with TRBD1. CDR3 length: 14 amino acids. The V gene's germline CDR1 is SGDLS and CDR2 YYNGEE. The V segment lost 3 bases and the J segment 7 bases; nucleotides outside the gene matches: 4. CDR3 protein: CASSAGTENSPLHF. For the CDR3, the DNA is TGTGCCAGCAGCGCCGGGACAGAGAATTCACCCCTCCACTTT. Full variable domain (rest looked up from reference TRBV9 and TRBJ1-6): DSGVTQTPKHLITATGQRVTLRCSPRSGDLSVYWYQQSLDQGLQFLIQYYNGEERAKGNILERFSAQQFPDLHSELNLSSLELGDSALYFCASSAGTENSPLHFGNGTRLTVT.

The chain has TRBV4-3 and TRBJ2-7; 7 nucleotides align to TRBD2. CDR3 length: 16 residues. Germline lookup yields CDR1 LGHNA and CDR2 YSLEER. After removal of 3 bases from V and 7 bases from J, the junction contained 15 bases not matched to a gene. The CDR3 here is CASSHLKRGVADEQYF. As DNA, the CDR3 is TGCGCCAGCAGCCACCTCAAACGGGGGGTTGCGGATGAGCAGTACTTC.

V is TRBV29-1 and J is TRBJ2-7; perhaps TRBD2 as D (6 bases). CDR3 length: 11 amino acids. V shed 3 bases and J shed 12 bases, with 15 bases lying between them. Germline CDR1 is SQVTM and CDR2 is ANQGSEA. This CDR3 is CSVDSGTGRYF. CDR3 nucleotides: TGCAGCGTTGACTCCGGGACTGGACGGTACTTC.

The chain carries TRBV3-1 and TRBJ2-1; 7 positions match TRBD1. With 4 bases clipped from V and 8 bases from J, the junction kept 5 bases outside the gene matches. The germline V gene has CDR1 LGHDT and CDR2 YNNKEL (reference sequence). The CDR3 is made up of 13 amino acids. The CDR3 DNA reads TGTGCCAGCAGCCGCGACAGGGCCCATGAGCAGTTCTTC. Its protein is CASSRDRAHEQFF.

This clonotype showed up many times. V and J are TRBV10-3 and TRBJ2-5; D is perhaps TRBD2 (6 bases). Germline CDR1 and CDR2: ENHRY and SYGVKD. CDR3 size: 16 residues. V lost 0 bases and J lost 1, with 12 bases in between. The CDR3 reads CAISESRGMAQETQYF. CDR3 bases: TGTGCCATCAGTGAGTCGCGGGGAATGGCCCAAGAGACCCAGTACTTC.

A few counts support this clonotype. The rearrangement links TRBV14 to TRBJ2-7; D not certain. The CDR3 length is 12 residues. V was pared by 5 bases and J by 3 bases, with 8 bases between. CDR1 and CDR2 from the germline V gene are SGHDN and FVKESK. The CDR3 sequence is CASSSRLYEQYF. CDR3 sequence (DNA): TGTGCCAGCAGCTCCCGGCTCTACGAGCAGTACTTC.

CDR3 protein: CASSQTGGGYTF. The CDR3 DNA reads as TGTGCCAGCAGTCAGACAGGGGGTGGCTACACCTTC. The chain combines TRBV6-5 with TRBJ1-2; 9 bases are a match to TRBD1. Germline V gene sequence: CDR1 MNHEY, CDR2 SVGAGI. Trimming cost V 5 bases and J 7 bases; bases outside gene matches: 2. The CDR3 has 12 residues.

This clonotype was seen repeatedly, ten times or more. The rearrangement uses TRBV29-1 and TRBJ1-5; 7 bases align to TRBD1. CDR3 size: 16 residues. V dropped 5 bases and J dropped 0; count of bases not matched to a gene: 10. CDR1 and CDR2 (germline): SQVTM, ANQGSEA. The CDR3 DNA reads TGCAGCGTTTTAAGTACCGGGACAGATAGCAATCAGCCCCAGCATTTT. It codes for CSVLSTGTDSNQPQHF.

The rearrangement links TRBV10-3 to TRBJ1-5, with D possibly being TRBD1 (5 bases). The V end lost 6 bases, the J end lost 2 bases, and 17 bases lay between the germline ends. Germline loops: CDR1 ENHRY, CDR2 SYGVKD. This CDR3 comprises 16 residues. The CDR3 reads CAISTTGGTGNQPQHF. As DNA, the CDR3 is TGTGCCATCAGCACCACAGGAGGGACGGGCAATCAGCCCCAGCATTTT.

The chain has TRBV15 and TRBJ2-2; 10 bases line up with TRBD1. J lost 14 bases, V lost 5 bases, and 14 bases had no gene match. This CDR3 region has 15 residues. Germline-derived CDR1 and CDR2 are LNHNV and YYDKDF (reference sequence). The CDR3 region has the DNA TGTGCCACCAGCGCTCTCGACAGGGGGCCCAATCTTCTGTTTTTT. Its protein is CATSALDRGPNLLFF.

The J gene is TRBJ1-4, the V gene TRBV7-2; D gene unclear. V gave up 5 bases and J gave up 0 bases, with 13 bases separating them. The CDR3 is made up of 16 amino acids. Germline-derived CDR1 and CDR2 are SGHTA and FQGNSA. The CDR3: CASSPRRGTTNEKLFF. The CDR3, as DNA: TGTGCCAGCAGCCCCCGTCGTGGGACAACTAATGAAAAACTGTTTTTT.

This rearrangement joins TRBV7-2 to TRBJ2-7, with 10 bases that match TRBD2. The CDR3 is 17 residues long. Germline V gene lookup returns CDR1 SGHTA and CDR2 FQGNSA. Trimming at V came to 1 base and at J to 2 bases, leaving 8 bases not matched to a gene. The CDR3 nucleotides are TGTGCCAGCAGCTTAGTCGGTTACGGACTAGCGGCCTACGAGCAGTACTTC. Amino acids: CASSLVGYGLAAYEQYF.

In the case of this clonotype: Just one base apart from a much larger clone, this may be a read error. This chain uses TRBV6-2 or TRBV6-3 with TRBJ2-7; no clear D gene. Germline loops: CDR1 MNHEY, CDR2 SVGEGT. Trimming shortened V by 10 bases and J by 4 bases, and 17 bases separated the two germline ends. This CDR3 has 13 residues. CDR3 protein: CATTGQVGYEQYF. Here the CDR3 DNA reads TGTGCCACGACCGGCCAGGTGGGTTACGAGCAGTACTTC.

The chain carries TRBV5-4 and TRBJ2-2, with a tentative D call TRBD1 (6 bases). V dropped 0 bases and J dropped 5 bases, with 11 bases sitting between them. There are 15 residues in the CDR3. Per the germline V gene, CDR1 is SGHNT and CDR2 is YYREEE (reference sequence). The DNA for the CDR3 is TGTGCCAGCAGCTTGGGGTCCAGGGGTACCGGGGAGCTGTTTTTT. This gives the protein CASSLGSRGTGELFF.

This clonotype was seen more than once but under ten times. The V and J genes are TRBV2 and TRBJ2-2; TRBD1 agrees at 7 bases. Per the germline V gene, CDR1 is SNHLY and CDR2 is FYNNEI. V lost 6 bases to trimming and J lost 4 bases; unmatched junction nucleotides: 8. CDR3 length: 15 residues. The CDR3 DNA reads TGTGCCAGCAGGACAGGGCAGACTACCACCGGGGAGCTGTTTTTT. This sequence encodes CASRTGQTTTGELFF.

V is TRBV27 and J is TRBJ2-7; D gene ambiguous. CDR3 length: 14 amino acids. Trimming pared 2 bases from V and 3 bases from J, leaving 11 bases between. Looked up from germline, CDR1 is MNHEY and CDR2 is SMNVEV (reference sequence). CDR3 in amino acids: CASSLQVFGYEQYF. The DNA for the CDR3 is TGTGCCAGCAGTTTACAGGTTTTTGGCTACGAGCAGTACTTC.

This clonotype has just a few counts. The V call is TRBV7-2, the J call TRBJ2-7, with no clear D. The CDR3 spans 12 residues. Trimming left V 4 bases short and J 5 bases short, with 9 bases between. The V gene's germline CDR1 is SGHTA and CDR2 FQGNSA. The CDR3 sequence is CASSSNGNEQYF. The CDR3 DNA is TGTGCCAGCAGCTCAAACGGCAACGAGCAGTACTTC.

The chain is built from TRBV4-3 and TRBJ2-7; 9 nucleotides match TRBD1. Germline V CDR1 and CDR2: LGHNA, YSLEER. V was clipped by 1 base and J by 4 bases; unmatched bases: 5. The CDR3 runs 15 residues. The CDR3 loop is CASSQGTGDNYEQYF. Here the CDR3 DNA reads TGCGCCAGCAGCCAAGGGACAGGGGATAATTACGAGCAGTACTTC.

V is TRBV6-2 or TRBV6-3 and J is TRBJ1-1; D ambiguous. Trimming removed 2 bases from V and 1 base from J, with 14 bases in between. In germline, CDR1 is MNHEY, CDR2 SVGEGT. The CDR3 extends over 16 amino acids. The CDR3, as DNA: TGTGCCAGCAGTTACCCAGTTGGGTGGAAGAACACTGAAGCTTTCTTT. It yields the protein CASSYPVGWKNTEAFF.

The V gene is TRBV20-1, the J gene TRBJ2-3, with TRBD1 matching over 7 bases. V dropped 5 bases and J dropped 6; count of bases not matched to a gene: 14. Per germline, CDR1 DFQATT and CDR2 SNEGSKA (reference sequence). This CDR3 spans 15 amino acids. CDR3 coding DNA: TGCAGTGCTCCCCAGAGCGACAGGGTTAAGGATACGCAGTATTTT. The encoded protein is CSAPQSDRVKDTQYF.

On this clonotype itself: A clone one base away is much larger, so this may be a read error. This chain joins TRBV27 and TRBJ2-7, with 8 bases identical to TRBD2. Germline CDR1 is MNHEY and CDR2 is SMNVEV (reference sequence). Trimming at V came to 5 bases and at J to 6 bases, leaving 6 bases not matched to a gene. The length of the CDR3 is 13 residues. The CDR3 reads CASSPGLASEQYF. In DNA form, the CDR3 reads TGTGCCAGCAGTCCCGGACTAGCCTCCGAGCAGTACTTC.

Only a few counts were recorded for this clonotype. The rearrangement links TRBV27 to TRBJ2-1; maybe TRBD1 (6 bases). CDR3 size: 12 residues. Trimming stripped 8 bases from V and 9 bases from J, with 14 bases between. In germline, CDR1 is MNHEY, CDR2 SMNVEV (reference sequence). The CDR3 reads CASAGDRREQFF. As DNA, the CDR3 is TGTGCCAGCGCTGGCGACAGGCGTGAGCAGTTCTTC.

This clonotype has only a few counts. V gene TRBV27 combines with J gene TRBJ2-7, with a possible D match to TRBD2 (5 bases). V gave up 5 bases and J gave up 3 bases, with 11 bases separating them. The CDR3 length is 13 residues. Germline CDR1 and CDR2: MNHEY and SMNVEV (reference sequence). The CDR3, as DNA: TGTGCCAGCAGTCCCCGAGGGCTCTACGAGCAGTACTTC. Encoded protein: CASSPRGLYEQYF.

This clonotype was recorded a few times. V gene TRBV4-3 combines with J gene TRBJ1-2; no clear D. This CDR3 is 15 amino acids long. CDR1 and CDR2 from the germline V gene are LGHNA and YSLEER. V dropped 0 bases and J dropped 4 bases, with 12 bases sitting between them. The CDR3 sequence is CASSQDLAWGYGYTF. As DNA, the CDR3 is TGCGCCAGCAGCCAAGATTTGGCCTGGGGCTATGGCTACACCTTC.

This clonotype was counted between two and nine times. V usage is TRBV12-3 or TRBV12-4 and J usage is TRBJ2-7, with 8 bases lining up with TRBD1. V was pared by 6 bases and J by 4 bases, with 8 bases of the junction left unmatched. The CDR3 runs to 14 residues. The CDR3 nucleotides are TGTGCCAGCAGATCGGACAGGGATAGATACGAGCAGTACTTC. Amino acid sequence: CASRSDRDRYEQYF.

This clonotype was recorded only once. The chain recombines TRBV6-2 or TRBV6-3 with TRBJ1-5, with 8 bases matching TRBD1. CDR3 length: 16 residues. The ends lost 6 bases at V and 4 bases at J; junction bases unmatched: 11. CDR1 is MNHEY, CDR2 SVGEGT, per germline. The CDR3 region is CASSSSRTGSNQPQHF. The CDR3, as DNA: TGTGCCAGCAGCAGCTCTCGGACAGGGTCGAATCAGCCCCAGCATTTT.